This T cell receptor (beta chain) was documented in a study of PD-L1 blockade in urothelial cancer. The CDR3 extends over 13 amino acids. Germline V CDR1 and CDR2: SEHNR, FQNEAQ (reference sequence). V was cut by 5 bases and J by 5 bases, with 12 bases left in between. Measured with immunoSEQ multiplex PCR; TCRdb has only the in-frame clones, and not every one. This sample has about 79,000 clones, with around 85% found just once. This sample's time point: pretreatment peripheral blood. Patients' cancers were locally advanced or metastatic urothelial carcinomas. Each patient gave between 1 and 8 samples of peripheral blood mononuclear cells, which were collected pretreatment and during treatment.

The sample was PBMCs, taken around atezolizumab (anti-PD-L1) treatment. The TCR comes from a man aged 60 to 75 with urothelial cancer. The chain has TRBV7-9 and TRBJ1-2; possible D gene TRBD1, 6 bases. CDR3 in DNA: TGTGCCAGCAGCCCTCTAGGGGGTTATGGCTACACCTTC. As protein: CASSPLGGYGYTF.